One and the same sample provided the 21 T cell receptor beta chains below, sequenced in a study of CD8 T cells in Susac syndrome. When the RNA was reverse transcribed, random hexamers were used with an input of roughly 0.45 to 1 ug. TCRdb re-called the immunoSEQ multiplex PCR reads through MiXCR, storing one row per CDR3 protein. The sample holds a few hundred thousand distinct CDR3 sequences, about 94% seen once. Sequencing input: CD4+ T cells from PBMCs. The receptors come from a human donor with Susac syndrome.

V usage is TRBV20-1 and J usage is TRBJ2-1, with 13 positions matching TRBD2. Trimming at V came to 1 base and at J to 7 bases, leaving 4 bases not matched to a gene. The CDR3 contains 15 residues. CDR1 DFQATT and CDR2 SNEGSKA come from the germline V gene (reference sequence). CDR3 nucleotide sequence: TGCAGTGCTAGAGTACTAGCGGGGGGGCCTAATGAGCAGTTCTTC. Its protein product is CSARVLAGGPNEQFF.

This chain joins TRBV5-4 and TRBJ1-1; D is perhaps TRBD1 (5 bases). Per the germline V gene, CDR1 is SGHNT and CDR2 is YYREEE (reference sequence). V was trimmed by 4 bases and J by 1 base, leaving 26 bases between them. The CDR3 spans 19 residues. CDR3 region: CASSPVPGRTLLTNTEAFF. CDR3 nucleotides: TGTGCCAGCAGCCCCGTCCCGGGACGGACCCTCCTCACGAACACTGAAGCTTTCTTT.

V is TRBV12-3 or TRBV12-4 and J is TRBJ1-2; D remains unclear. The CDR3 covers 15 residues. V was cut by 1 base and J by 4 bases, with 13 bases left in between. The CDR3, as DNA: TGTGCCAGCAGTTTAGGCCCTAAACTGGTCTATGGCTACACCTTC. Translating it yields CASSLGPKLVYGYTF.

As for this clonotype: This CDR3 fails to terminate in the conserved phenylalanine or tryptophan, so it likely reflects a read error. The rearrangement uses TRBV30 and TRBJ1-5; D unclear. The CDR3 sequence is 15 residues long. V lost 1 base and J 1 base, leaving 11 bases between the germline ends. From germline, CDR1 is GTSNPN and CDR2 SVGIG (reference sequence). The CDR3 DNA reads TGTGCCTGGAGTGGGCCCGACGGCAGCAATCAGCCCCAGCATATT. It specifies CAWSGPDGSNQPQHI.

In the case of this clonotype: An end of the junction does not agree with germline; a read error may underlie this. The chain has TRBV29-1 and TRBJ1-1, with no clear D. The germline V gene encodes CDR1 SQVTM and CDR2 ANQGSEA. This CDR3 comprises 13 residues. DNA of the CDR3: TGCAGCGTTGAAAAACTCATGAACACTGAAGCTTCCTTT. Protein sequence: CSVEKLMNTEASF. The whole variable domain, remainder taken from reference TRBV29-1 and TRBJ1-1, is SAVISQKPSRDICQRGTSLTIQCQVDSQVTMMFWYRQQPGQSLTLIATANQGSEATYESGFVIDKFPISRPNLTFSTLTVSNMSPEDSSIYLCSVEKLMNTEASFGQGTRLTVV.

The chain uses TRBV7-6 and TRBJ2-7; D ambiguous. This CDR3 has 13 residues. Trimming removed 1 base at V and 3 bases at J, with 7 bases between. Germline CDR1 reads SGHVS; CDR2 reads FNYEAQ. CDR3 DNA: TGTGCCAGCAGCTTAGGGTCCGTCTACGAGCAGTACTTC. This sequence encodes CASSLGSVYEQYF.

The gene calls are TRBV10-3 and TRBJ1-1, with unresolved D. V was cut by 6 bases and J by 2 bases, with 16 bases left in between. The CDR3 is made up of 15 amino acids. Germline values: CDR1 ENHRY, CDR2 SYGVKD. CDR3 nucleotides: TGTGCCATCAGGGAAGAGACGGGCTCTAACACTGAAGCTTTCTTT. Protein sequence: CAIREETGSNTEAFF.

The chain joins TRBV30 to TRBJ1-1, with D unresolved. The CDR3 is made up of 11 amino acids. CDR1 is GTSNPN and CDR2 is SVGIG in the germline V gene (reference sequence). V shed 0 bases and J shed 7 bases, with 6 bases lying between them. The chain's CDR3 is CAWSVRSEAFF. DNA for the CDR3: TGTGCCTGGAGTGTACGGAGTGAAGCTTTCTTT.

The DNA of the CDR3 is TGTGCCAGCAGCTCCCGGGACGGACAATCACCCCTCCACTTT. Translating it yields CASSSRDGQSPLHF. The V and J genes are TRBV6-2 or TRBV6-3 and TRBJ1-6; a weak D match, TRBD1 (5 bases). V lost 6 bases to trimming and J lost 10 bases, with 16 bases between them. Germline lookup yields CDR1 MNHEY and CDR2 SVGEGT. The CDR3 spans 14 residues.

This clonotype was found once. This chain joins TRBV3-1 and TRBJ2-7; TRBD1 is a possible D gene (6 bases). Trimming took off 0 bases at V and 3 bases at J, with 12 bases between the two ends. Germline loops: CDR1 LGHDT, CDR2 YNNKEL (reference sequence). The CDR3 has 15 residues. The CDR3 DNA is TGTGCCAGCAGCCAAGAACCGACAGGATTCTACGAGCAGTACTTC. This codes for CASSQEPTGFYEQYF.

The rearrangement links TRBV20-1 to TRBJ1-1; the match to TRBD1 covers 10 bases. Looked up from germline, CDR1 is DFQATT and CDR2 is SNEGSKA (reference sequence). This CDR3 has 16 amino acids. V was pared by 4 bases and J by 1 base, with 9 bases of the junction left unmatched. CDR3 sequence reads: CSATRQGAGTNTEAFF. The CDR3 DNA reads TGCAGTGCTACCCGACAGGGGGCGGGGACGAACACTGAAGCTTTCTTT.

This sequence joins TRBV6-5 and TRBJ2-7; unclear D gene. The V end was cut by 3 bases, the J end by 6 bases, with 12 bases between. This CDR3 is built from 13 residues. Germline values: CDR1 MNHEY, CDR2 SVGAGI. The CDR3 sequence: CASSYVPWGEQYF. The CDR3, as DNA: TGTGCCAGCAGTTATGTTCCTTGGGGCGAGCAGTACTTC.

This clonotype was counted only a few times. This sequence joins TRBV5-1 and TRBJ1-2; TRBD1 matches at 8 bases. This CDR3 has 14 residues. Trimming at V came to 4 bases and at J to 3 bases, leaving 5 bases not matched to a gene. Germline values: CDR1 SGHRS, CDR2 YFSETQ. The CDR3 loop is CASSPSTGDYGYTF. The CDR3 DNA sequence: TGCGCCAGCAGCCCGTCGACAGGGGACTATGGCTACACCTTC.

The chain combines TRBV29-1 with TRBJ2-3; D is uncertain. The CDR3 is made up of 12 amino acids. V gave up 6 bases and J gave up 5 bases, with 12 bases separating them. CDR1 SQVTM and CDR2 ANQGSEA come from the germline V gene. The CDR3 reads CSVLMDKDTQYF. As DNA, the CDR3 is TGCAGCGTCCTGATGGATAAAGATACGCAGTATTTT.

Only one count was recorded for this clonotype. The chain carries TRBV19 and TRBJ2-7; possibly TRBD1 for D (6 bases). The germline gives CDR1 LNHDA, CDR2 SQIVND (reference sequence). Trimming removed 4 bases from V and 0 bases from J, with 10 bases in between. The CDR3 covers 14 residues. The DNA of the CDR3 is TGTGCCAGTAGTACTCAGGGGACCTCCTACGAGCAGTACTTC. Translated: CASSTQGTSYEQYF.

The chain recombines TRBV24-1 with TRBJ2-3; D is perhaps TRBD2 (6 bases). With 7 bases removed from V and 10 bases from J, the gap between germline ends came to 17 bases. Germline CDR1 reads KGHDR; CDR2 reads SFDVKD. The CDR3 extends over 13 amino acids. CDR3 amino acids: CATRPAGGGAQYF. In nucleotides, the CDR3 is TGTGCCACCAGGCCGGCCGGGGGAGGTGCGCAGTATTTT.

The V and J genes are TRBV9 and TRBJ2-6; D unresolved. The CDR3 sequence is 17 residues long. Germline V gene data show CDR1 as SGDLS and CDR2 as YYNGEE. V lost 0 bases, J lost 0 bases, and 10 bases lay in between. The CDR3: CASSVVVESSGANVLTF. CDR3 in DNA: TGTGCCAGCAGCGTAGTGGTAGAGAGCTCTGGGGCCAACGTCCTGACTTTC. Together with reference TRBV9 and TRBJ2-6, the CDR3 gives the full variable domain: DSGVTQTPKHLITATGQRVTLRCSPRSGDLSVYWYQQSLDQGLQFLIQYYNGEERAKGNILERFSAQQFPDLHSELNLSSLELGDSALYFCASSVVVESSGANVLTFGAGSRLTVL.

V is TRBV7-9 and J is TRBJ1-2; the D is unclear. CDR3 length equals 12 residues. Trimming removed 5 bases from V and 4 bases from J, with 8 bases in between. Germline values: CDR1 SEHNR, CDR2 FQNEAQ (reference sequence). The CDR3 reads CASSGLVYGYTF. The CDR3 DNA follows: TGTGCCAGCAGCGGACTGGTCTATGGCTACACCTTC.

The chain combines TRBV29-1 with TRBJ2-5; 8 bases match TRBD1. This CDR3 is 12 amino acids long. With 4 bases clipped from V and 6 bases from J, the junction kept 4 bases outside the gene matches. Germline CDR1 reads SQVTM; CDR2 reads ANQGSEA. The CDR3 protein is CSVGQGIKTQYF. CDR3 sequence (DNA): TGCAGCGTTGGACAGGGGATAAAGACCCAGTACTTC.

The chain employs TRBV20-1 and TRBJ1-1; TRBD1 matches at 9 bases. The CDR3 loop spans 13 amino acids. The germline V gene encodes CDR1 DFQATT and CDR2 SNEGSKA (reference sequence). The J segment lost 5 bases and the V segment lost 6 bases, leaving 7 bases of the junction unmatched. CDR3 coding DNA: TGCAGTGCAGAACTGGACAGGGGAACTGAAGCTTTCTTT. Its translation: CSAELDRGTEAFF.

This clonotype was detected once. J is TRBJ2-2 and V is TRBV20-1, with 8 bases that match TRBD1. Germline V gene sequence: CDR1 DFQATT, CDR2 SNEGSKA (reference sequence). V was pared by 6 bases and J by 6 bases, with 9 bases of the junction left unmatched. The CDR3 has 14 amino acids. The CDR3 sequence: CSATDRVGAGELFF. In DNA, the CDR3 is TGCAGTGCAACGGACAGGGTGGGAGCCGGGGAGCTGTTTTTT.